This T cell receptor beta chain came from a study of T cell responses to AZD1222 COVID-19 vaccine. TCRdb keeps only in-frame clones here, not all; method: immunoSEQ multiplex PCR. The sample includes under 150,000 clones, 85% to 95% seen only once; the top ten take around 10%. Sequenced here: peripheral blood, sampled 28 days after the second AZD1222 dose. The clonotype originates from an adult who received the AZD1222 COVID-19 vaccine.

The CDR3 spells CAISGSSDNEQFF. For the CDR3, the DNA is TGTGCCATCAGTGGTTCATCGGACAATGAGCAGTTCTTC. The V and J genes are TRBV10-3 and TRBJ2-1; unclear D gene. The length of the CDR3 is 13 residues. Germline V lookup: CDR1 ENHRY, CDR2 SYGVKD. V lost 4 bases to trimming and J lost 5 bases, with 9 bases between them.